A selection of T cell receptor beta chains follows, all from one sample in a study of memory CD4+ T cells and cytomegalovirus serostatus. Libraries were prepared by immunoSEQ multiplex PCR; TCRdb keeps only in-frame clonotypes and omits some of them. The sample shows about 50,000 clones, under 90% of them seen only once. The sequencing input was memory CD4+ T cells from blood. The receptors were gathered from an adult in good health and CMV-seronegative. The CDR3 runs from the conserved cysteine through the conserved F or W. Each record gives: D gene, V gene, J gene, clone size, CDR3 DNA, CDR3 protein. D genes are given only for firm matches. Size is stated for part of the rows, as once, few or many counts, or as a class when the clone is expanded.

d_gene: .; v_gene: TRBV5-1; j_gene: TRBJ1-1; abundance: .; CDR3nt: TGCGCCAGCAGCTTCGCGAGGAACACTGAAGCTTTCTTT; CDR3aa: CASSFARNTEAFF
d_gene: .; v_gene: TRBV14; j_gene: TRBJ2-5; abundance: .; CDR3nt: TGTGCCAGCAGCCGCGAGCGTCAAGAGACCCAGTACTTC; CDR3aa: CASSRERQETQYF
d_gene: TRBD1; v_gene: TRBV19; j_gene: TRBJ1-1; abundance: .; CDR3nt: TGTGCCAGTAGTATTGGGGGGACAGCGAACACTGAAGCTTTCTTT; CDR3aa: CASSIGGTANTEAFF
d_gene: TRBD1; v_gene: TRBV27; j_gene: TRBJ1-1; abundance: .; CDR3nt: TGTGCCAGCAGTCCGGCCGGGACAGTTTTTGAAGCTTTCTTT; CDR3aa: CASSPAGTVFEAFF
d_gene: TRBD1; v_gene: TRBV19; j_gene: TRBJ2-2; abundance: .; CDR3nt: TGTGCCAGTAGTCCAGACAGGGTGACCGGGGAGCTGTTTTTT; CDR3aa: CASSPDRVTGELFF
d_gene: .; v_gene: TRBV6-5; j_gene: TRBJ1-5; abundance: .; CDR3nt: TGTGCCAGCAGTTCCGGACTTGAGGGTCAGCCCCAGCATTTT; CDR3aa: CASSSGLEGQPQHF
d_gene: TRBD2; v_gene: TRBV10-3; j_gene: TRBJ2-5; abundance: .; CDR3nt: TGTGCCATCAGCGCGGGGGTGAGCGGGGGAGAGACCCAGTACTTC; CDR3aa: CAISAGVSGGETQYF
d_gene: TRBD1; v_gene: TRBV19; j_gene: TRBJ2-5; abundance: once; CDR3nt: TGTGCCAGTAGTGCGACCGGGACAGCGGAGACCCAGTACTTC; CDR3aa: CASSATGTAETQYF
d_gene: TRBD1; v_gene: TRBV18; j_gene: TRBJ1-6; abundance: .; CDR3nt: TGTGCCAGCTCAACGGACAGGAGCTCCTATAATTCACCCCTCCACTTT; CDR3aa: CASSTDRSSYNSPLHF
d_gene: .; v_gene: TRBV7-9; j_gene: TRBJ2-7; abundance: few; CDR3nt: TGTGCCAGCAGCGGAGGTCGGTTCTACGAGCAGTACTTC; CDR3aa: CASSGGRFYEQYF
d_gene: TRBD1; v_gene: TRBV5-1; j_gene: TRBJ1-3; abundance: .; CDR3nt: TGCGCCAGCAGCAGAGAGGGACAGGTCGCTGGAAACACCATATATTTT; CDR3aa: CASSREGQVAGNTIYF
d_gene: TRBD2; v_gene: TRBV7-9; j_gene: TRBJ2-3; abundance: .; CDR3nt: TGTGCCAGCAGCTCCACCGGCGGGGGGGTCACGCAGTATTTT; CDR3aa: CASSSTGGGVTQYF
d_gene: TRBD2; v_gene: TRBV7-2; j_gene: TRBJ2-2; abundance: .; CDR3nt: TGTGCCAGCAGCTTGGGGAGCGGGGGGCGTTACGGGGAGCTGTTTTTT; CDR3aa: CASSLGSGGRYGELFF
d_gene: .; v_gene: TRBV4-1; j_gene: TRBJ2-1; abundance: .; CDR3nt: TGCGCCAGCAGCCTAACGCCCTACAATGAGCAGTTCTTC; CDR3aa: CASSLTPYNEQFF
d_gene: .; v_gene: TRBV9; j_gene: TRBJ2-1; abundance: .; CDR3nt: TGTGCCAGCAGCGTAGATCTCGCCGGACACGTTGAGCAGTTCTTC; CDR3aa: CASSVDLAGHVEQFF
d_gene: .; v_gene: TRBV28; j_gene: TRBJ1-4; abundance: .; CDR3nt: TGTGCCAGCACGGACAGAGCTAATGAAAAACTGTTTTTT; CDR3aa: CASTDRANEKLFF
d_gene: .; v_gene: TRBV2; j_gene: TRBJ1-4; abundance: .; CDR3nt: TGTGCCAGCAGGGACCCCGGGACACTGAGCCTTAATGAAAAACTGTTTTTT; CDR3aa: CASRDPGTLSLNEKLFF
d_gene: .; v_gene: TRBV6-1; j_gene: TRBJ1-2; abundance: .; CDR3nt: TGTGCCAGCAGTGAAGGGCCAGTTAGGAGCTATGGCTACACCTTC; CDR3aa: CASSEGPVRSYGYTF
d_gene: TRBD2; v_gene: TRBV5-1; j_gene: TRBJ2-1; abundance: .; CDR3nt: TGCGCCAGCAGCTTGAGGGGAGCTAGGGAGGGTGAGCAGTTCTTC; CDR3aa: CASSLRGAREGEQFF
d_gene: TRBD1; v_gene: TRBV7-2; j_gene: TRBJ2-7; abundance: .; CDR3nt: TGTGCCAGCAGCGCAGCCGGGACAGGGGTCTACGAGCAGTACTTC; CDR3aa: CASSAAGTGVYEQYF
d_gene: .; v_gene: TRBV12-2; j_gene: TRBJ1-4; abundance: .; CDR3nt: TGTGCAAGTCGCTTAGGGTGGACAGGATTTTTT; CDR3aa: CASRLGWTGFF
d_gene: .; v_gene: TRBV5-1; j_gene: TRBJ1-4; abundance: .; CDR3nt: TGCGCCAGCAGCCCAGGGTCAGAAGATGAAAAACTGTTTTTT; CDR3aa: CASSPGSEDEKLFF
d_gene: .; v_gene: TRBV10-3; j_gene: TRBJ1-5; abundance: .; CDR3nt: TGTGCCATCAGTGCTGCGACAGGCCAGCCCCAGCATTTT; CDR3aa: CAISAATGQPQHF
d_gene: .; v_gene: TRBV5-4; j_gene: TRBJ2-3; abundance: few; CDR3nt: TGTGCCAGCAGTTTGAGCACGGAGGTCACAGATACGCAGTATTTT; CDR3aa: CASSLSTEVTDTQYF
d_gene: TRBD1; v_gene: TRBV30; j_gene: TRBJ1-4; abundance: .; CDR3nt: TGTGCCTGGAGGACGGGACAGGGGGCCGGTAATGAAAAACTGTTTTTT; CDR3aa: CAWRTGQGAGNEKLFF
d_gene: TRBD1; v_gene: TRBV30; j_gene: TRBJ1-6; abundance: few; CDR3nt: TGTGCCTGGAGTGTAGTCCAGGACAGGGGGCGATCACCCCTCCACTTT; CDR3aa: CAWSVVQDRGRSPLHF
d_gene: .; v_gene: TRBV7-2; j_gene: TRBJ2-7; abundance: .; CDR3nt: TGTGCCAGCAGCTCCCAACAGGGAGGCGAGCAGTACTTC; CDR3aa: CASSSQQGGEQYF